This is a list of T cell receptor beta chains from one sample in a study of blood T cell repertoires in COVID-19. The method was immunoSEQ multiplex PCR; TCRdb's version includes in-frame clones alone and lacks a portion of them. Of roughly 250,000 clones in the sample, 91% were seen once. The sample taken for sequencing was PBMCs or T cells enriched from blood (not recorded which). These receptor sequences come from a human donor in a cohort exposed to, infected with or recovered from COVID-19 (not recorded which). The donor label of this sample is uncertain. Each CDR3 is given with its conserved first and last residue.

v_call	j_call	cdr3_length	cdr3_aa
TRBV5-5	TRBJ2-2	13	CASSLGSTGELFF
TRBV18	TRBJ1-5	17	CASSRGSQTGLGQPQHF
TRBV7-8	TRBJ1-1	14	CASILGVGNTEAFF
TRBV20-1	TRBJ2-6	17	CSASPGRERTGANVLTF
TRBV24-1	TRBJ1-5	14	CATSDGHKNQPQHF
TRBV7-2	TRBJ2-7	15	CASSLVQGLSYEQYF
TRBV19	TRBJ1-2	16	CASSIDGRTDPYGYTF
TRBV13	TRBJ2-7	17	CASSLGLTASDSYEQYF
TRBV2	TRBJ2-3	15	CASVGVRGAPHTQYF
TRBV30	TRBJ1-6	15	CAWSPGTGVNSPLHF
TRBV7-2	TRBJ1-5	14	CASSLEGGNQPQHF
TRBV7-9	TRBJ1-1	15	CASSLAAGGYTEAFF
TRBV2	TRBJ1-2	23	CASTLGGAKNLEPTKNLGYGYTF
TRBV6-1	TRBJ1-2	15	CASSETTGDNYGYTF
TRBV2	TRBJ1-6	15	CASSEEQGDNSPLHF
TRBV4-1	TRBJ2-1	12	CASSPTSGEQFF
TRBV7-9	TRBJ2-7	16	CASSSNPGQGKDEQYF
TRBV2	TRBJ1-1	13	CASSEEEEAEAFF
TRBV19	TRBJ1-2	14	CASSMSHRGYGYTF
TRBV5-1	TRBJ1-2	17	CASSLDIAGVGDYGYTF
TRBV25-1	TRBJ2-7	16	CASSVNPGTGYYEQYF
TRBV9	TRBJ1-4	15	CASSKGGQGGEKLFF
TRBV5-4	TRBJ1-2	13	CASRSGGGSSYTF
TRBV12-5	TRBJ1-1	13	CASEGTANTEAFF